This T cell receptor (beta chain) was sequenced for a study of blood T cell repertoires in COVID-19. On the study more broadly: In each case, the material was cDNA or gDNA derived from T cells, B-cell-depleted T cells, or PBMCs.

The CDR3 is 15 residues long. V was pared by 4 bases and J by 6 bases, with 9 bases of the junction left unmatched. The germline V gene has CDR1 MNHEY and CDR2 SMNVEV (reference sequence). Using immunoSEQ multiplex PCR, the repertoire was profiled, and TCRdb retains in-frame clones only, with some absent. The repertoire holds 110,000 to 150,000 clones, with almost 80% as singletons. A single count supports this clone. Source material: peripheral blood. The source is a man aged 50 to 59 with active or convalescent COVID-19. This sequence joins TRBV27 and TRBJ2-3; 8 bases align to TRBD2. CDR3 amino acids: CASSSVRGGRDTQYF. DNA of the CDR3: TGTGCCAGCAGTTCAGTTCGGGGGGGGCGGGATACGCAGTATTTT.